This TCR beta chain was identified during a study of T cell repertoires in cytomegalovirus infection. Overall study context: It was the public TCR beta signatures that indicated both CMV infection and matching HLA type.

From the reads, TCRdb called clonotypes with MiXCR, one entry per CDR3 protein. Of roughly 45,000 distinct CDR3 sequences listed, 20% are singletons. The germline CDR1 and CDR2 sequences are SGHVS and FNYEAQ. Trimming pared 4 bases from V and 0 bases from J, leaving 15 bases between. This CDR3 has 16 amino acids. Regarding the study as a whole: Cumulative frequency of public TCR beta families picked out carriers of CMV plus the relevant HLA. Ex vivo, HLA-C-restricted CMV-specific TCR beta clonotypes prevailed over the rest of the response.

The table lists this clonotype with many counts. Antigen: not known. The clonotype originates from a human donor in good health (CMV status not recorded). Some clones in this sample may be carry-over from other donors' samples. The chain carries TRBV7-6 and TRBJ1-1; tentative D call: TRBD1 (6 bases). Sequencing was carried out using PBMCs, sequenced either directly or after in vitro stimulation (not recorded which). The CDR3 is CASSSRPGAMNTEAFF. The CDR3 DNA sequence: TGTGCCAGCAGCTCAAGACCGGGGGCGATGAACACTGAAGCTTTCTTT. Full variable domain (rest looked up from reference TRBV7-6 and TRBJ1-1): GAGVSQSPRYKVTKRGQDVALRCDPISGHVSLYWYRQALGQGPEFLTYFNYEAQQDKSGLPNDRFSAERPEGSISTLTIQRTEQRDSAMYRCASSSRPGAMNTEAFFGQGTRLTVV.